The rows below give T cell receptor beta chains drawn from one sample of a study of T cell responses to AZD1222 COVID-19 vaccine. Profiled with immunoSEQ multiplex PCR; TCRdb holds only in-frame clones, not every one. The table has 150,000 to 180,000 clones, approximately 91% seen once. Here the sequenced sample was peripheral blood, taken after recovery from COVID-19. These receptors were taken from an adult who had recovered from COVID-19. CDR3s include the opening cysteine and the closing phenylalanine or tryptophan.

v_call: TRBV13; j_call: TRBJ2-2; cdr3_aa: CASHGSLGRGELFF
v_call: TRBV28; j_call: TRBJ2-7; cdr3_aa: CAASREGVNEQYF
v_call: TRBV5-1; j_call: TRBJ2-7; cdr3_aa: CASSLGQPVYEQYF
v_call: TRBV7-9; j_call: TRBJ1-1; cdr3_aa: CASSLDWVSTEAFF
v_call: TRBV5-6; j_call: TRBJ1-1; cdr3_aa: CASSLGTSARAFF
v_call: TRBV11-2; j_call: TRBJ1-5; cdr3_aa: CASSWTNSNQPQHF
v_call: TRBV2; j_call: TRBJ2-1; cdr3_aa: CASTLLAGGSADEQFF
v_call: TRBV5-1; j_call: TRBJ2-4; cdr3_aa: CASSLAVTKNIQYF
v_call: TRBV24-1; j_call: TRBJ1-2; cdr3_aa: CATSDLASGGYTF
v_call: TRBV10-1; j_call: TRBJ1-2; cdr3_aa: CAASRRDSLNYGYTF